Sequencing of this T cell receptor beta chain was carried out in a study of regulatory T cells in long-lasting Graves disease. Study results and limitations: When disease was persistent, TRBV28, TRBJ1-2 and TRBJ2-5 were the favored segments. Clonotypes that were public and shared totalled 2,500 to 3,500 in persistent patients versus 900 to 1,000 in new patients.

Described time point: persistent/refractory GD, antithyroid drugs over 5 years with positive TRAb. PBMC-extracted RNA yielded the TCR library. An endocrinology department in Xi'an, China, supplied the patients. Blood from the periphery, nine milliliters in all, was drawn into EDTA tubes. The CDR3 length is 13 residues. Germline values: CDR1 DFQATT, CDR2 SNEGSKA (reference sequence). For this clonotype: Its antigen is as yet unknown. Mismatch with germline at one junction end may stem from a read error.

Relying on iRepertoire HTBI primers and Arm-PCR of CDR3 regions, the team built TCR beta libraries. TCRdb reanalysed the multiplex PCR reads using MiXCR and keeps one entry per CDR3 protein. Among about 470,000 distinct CDR3 sequences listed, roughly 20% were seen once. The sample consisted of peripheral blood mononuclear cells (PBMCs), taken when the disease was refractory, from a patient treated with antithyroid drugs. The receptor comes from a female donor with Graves disease. The rearrangement joins TRBV20-1 to TRBJ2-7; D is perhaps TRBD1 (5 bases). CDR3 sequence (DNA): TGCAGTGCTAATCAGGGCATCTCCTACAAGCAGTACTTC. It specifies CSANQGISYKQYF.